This TCR beta chain was found in a study of cytomegalovirus exposure and HLA in healthy donors. As for the study in general: The same platform was used for the 110 or so validation repertoires and the 650 to 800 first-cohort repertoires, a later analysis reported.

Study findings and constraints: According to a subsequent analysis, TCR clusters identified in the first cohort showed a tendency to co-occur across the 120 validation repertoires. Cytomegalovirus-associated status was assigned to fewer than 200 TCR beta chains. Most observed TCR sequences were rare, whereas some public TCRs were detected in many donors.

As for this clone: Its antigen is as yet unknown.

The germline V gene has CDR1 SGHTA and CDR2 FQGNSA. CDR3 length: 13 residues. The V and J ends lost 7 bases and 0 bases respectively, with 8 bases between them. The assay was immunoSEQ multiplex PCR, and TCRdb's table has in-frame clones only and misses some. The repertoire consists of 200,000 or so clones, with around nine tenths occurring once and the leading ten covering about 1%. The sequence was collected from a woman aged 18 to 35 in good health and CMV-seronegative. The sequenced sample was PBMCs. The chain has TRBV7-2 and TRBJ2-3, with unresolved D. Written as DNA, the CDR3 is TGTGCCAGCAACCAGGCGAGCACAGATACGCAGTATTTT. Its protein is CASNQASTDTQYF.